The clone carrying this T cell receptor (beta chain) was observed a single time. What it recognizes is unknown. Trimming cost V 5 bases and J 1 base, with 12 bases left between them. Germline CDR1 is SGHTA and CDR2 is FQGNSA. The CDR3 runs to 15 residues. A multiplex PCR was run with 60 Vbeta primers and 13 Jbeta primers. How the authors handled the data: A follow-up analysis tallied 86 million or so unique TCR beta chains, roughly 11 million shared. The table came from immunoSEQ multiplex PCR; TCRdb's copy has only in-frame clones and leaves some out. The D gene and trimming were derived from the DNA, and the V and J assignments and clone size from that table. The sample includes more than 110,000 clones, around 79% of them seen just once. This sample stems from a study of cytomegalovirus exposure and HLA in healthy donors. Study-level findings and limits: Certain indistinguishable V segments, among them TRBV6-2 and TRBV6-3, were excluded.

The TCR comes from a female donor in good health and CMV-seronegative. The chain combines TRBV7-2 with TRBJ1-3, with a possible D match to TRBD1 (5 bases). Sequencing input: PBMCs. The CDR3 sequence: CASSPRGGSGNTIYF. The CDR3 nucleotides are TGTGCCAGCAGCCCCCGCGGGGGGTCTGGAAACACCATATATTTT.